These T cell receptor beta chains were read from a single sample in a study of cytomegalovirus exposure and HLA in healthy donors. The table came from immunoSEQ multiplex PCR; TCRdb's copy has only in-frame clones and leaves some out. This repertoire shows over 110,000 clones, approximately 80% found once; its top ten account for 1% to 1.5%. Material: PBMCs. These receptors all stem from a male donor in good health and CMV-seropositive. Both conserved end residues are part of each CDR3. The D gene is left open where the match is weak. Where a row states a size, it is once, few, many or the class of an expanded clone; other rows omit it.

CDR3 protein: CASSYSSGAYEQYF; CDR3 DNA: TGTGCCAGCAGTTACTCTAGCGGGGCCTACGAGCAGTACTTC; V gene: TRBV6-5; J gene: TRBJ2-7; D gene: TRBD2; clone size: -
CDR3 protein: CASSYSVGTGYF; CDR3 DNA: TGTGCCAGCAGTTACTCTGTGGGGACAGGGTACTTC; V gene: TRBV6-6; J gene: TRBJ2-7; D gene: TRBD1; clone size: few
CDR3 protein: CASSPQVNYGYTF; CDR3 DNA: TGTGCCAGCAGCCCACAGGTGAACTATGGCTACACCTTC; V gene: TRBV7-9; J gene: TRBJ1-2; D gene: -; clone size: once
CDR3 protein: CASSSQDGVETQYF; CDR3 DNA: TGTGCCAGCAGTTCACAGGATGGTGTGGAGACCCAGTACTTC; V gene: TRBV6-5; J gene: TRBJ2-5; D gene: -; clone size: -
CDR3 protein: CASSQEDTSGNTIYF; CDR3 DNA: TGTGCCAGCAGCCAAGAGGACACCTCTGGAAACACCATATATTTT; V gene: TRBV2; J gene: TRBJ1-3; D gene: -; clone size: -
CDR3 protein: CASSLAPPGDQYF; CDR3 DNA: TGTGCCAGCAGCTTGGCCCCGCCGGGGGACCAGTACTTC; V gene: TRBV5-8; J gene: TRBJ2-5; D gene: -; clone size: -
CDR3 protein: CASSSGQLQETQYF; CDR3 DNA: TGTGCCAGCAGCTCGGGACAGCTACAAGAGACCCAGTACTTC; V gene: TRBV5-5; J gene: TRBJ2-5; D gene: TRBD1; clone size: -
CDR3 protein: CASSVREDTEAFF; CDR3 DNA: TGTGCCAGCAGCGTAAGGGAGGACACTGAAGCTTTCTTT; V gene: TRBV9; J gene: TRBJ1-1; D gene: -; clone size: -
CDR3 protein: CASSEGGHHDEKLFF; CDR3 DNA: TGCGCCAGCAGTGAAGGGGGACATCATGACGAAAAACTGTTTTTT; V gene: TRBV10-1; J gene: TRBJ1-4; D gene: -; clone size: -
CDR3 protein: CASYGETQYF; CDR3 DNA: TGTGCCAGTTACGGGGAGACCCAGTACTTC; V gene: TRBV25-1; J gene: TRBJ2-5; D gene: -; clone size: few
CDR3 protein: CASSEYGTGVGFSNQPQHF; CDR3 DNA: TGTGCCAGCAGTGAATACGGGACAGGGGTTGGATTCAGCAATCAGCCCCAGCATTTT; V gene: TRBV6-1; J gene: TRBJ1-5; D gene: TRBD1; clone size: -
CDR3 protein: CSSLGGGTEAFF; CDR3 DNA: TGTTCCAGCCTTGGCGGGGGCACTGAAGCTTTCTTT; V gene: TRBV7-9; J gene: TRBJ1-1; D gene: -; clone size: few
CDR3 protein: CASQKGQGFDNEQFF; CDR3 DNA: TGCGCCAGCCAAAAGGGACAGGGTTTTGACAATGAGCAGTTCTTC; V gene: TRBV4-1; J gene: TRBJ2-1; D gene: TRBD1; clone size: -
CDR3 protein: CASRWGGQVSSYEQYF; CDR3 DNA: TGTGCAAGTCGCTGGGGGGGGCAGGTTAGCTCCTACGAGCAGTACTTC; V gene: TRBV12-2; J gene: TRBJ2-7; D gene: -; clone size: once
CDR3 protein: CAIKGVGTDQETQYF; CDR3 DNA: TGTGCCATCAAAGGAGTCGGGACAGATCAAGAGACCCAGTACTTC; V gene: TRBV10-3; J gene: TRBJ2-5; D gene: TRBD1; clone size: -
CDR3 protein: CASSHDRNYGYTF; CDR3 DNA: TGTGCCAGCAGTCACGACAGAAACTATGGCTACACCTTC; V gene: TRBV27; J gene: TRBJ1-2; D gene: -; clone size: -
CDR3 protein: CASSNRQAGSGYTF; CDR3 DNA: TGTGCCAGTAGTAACCGACAGGCCGGCTCTGGCTACACCTTC; V gene: TRBV19; J gene: TRBJ1-2; D gene: -; clone size: -
CDR3 protein: CASSPRGAVVGYTF; CDR3 DNA: TGTGCCAGCAGTCCTCGGGGGGCCGTGGTAGGCTACACCTTC; V gene: TRBV27; J gene: TRBJ1-2; D gene: -; clone size: once
CDR3 protein: CASTVAHRQGIYEQYF; CDR3 DNA: TGTGCCAGCACTGTTGCACACAGACAGGGAATATACGAGCAGTACTTC; V gene: TRBV6-6; J gene: TRBJ2-7; D gene: TRBD1; clone size: once
CDR3 protein: CASSPRAEDGDTQYF; CDR3 DNA: TGTGCCAGCTCACCTAGGGCGGAGGATGGGGATACGCAGTATTTT; V gene: TRBV18; J gene: TRBJ2-3; D gene: -; clone size: -
CDR3 protein: CASSTSLAEQFF; CDR3 DNA: TGTGCCAGCAGTACATCACTAGCGGAGCAGTTCTTC; V gene: TRBV27; J gene: TRBJ2-1; D gene: TRBD2; clone size: few
CDR3 protein: CASSLAGGGRTDTQYF; CDR3 DNA: TGCGCCAGCAGCTTGGCCGGGGGCGGGAGGACAGATACGCAGTATTTT; V gene: TRBV5-1; J gene: TRBJ2-3; D gene: TRBD2; clone size: once
CDR3 protein: CASSYSGGGGYTF; CDR3 DNA: TGTGCCAGCAGTTACTCTGGGGGAGGAGGCTACACCTTC; V gene: TRBV6-5; J gene: TRBJ1-2; D gene: -; clone size: -
CDR3 protein: CASSVSQVGNNEQFF; CDR3 DNA: TGTGCCAGCAGCGTATCTCAGGTCGGCAACAATGAGCAGTTCTTC; V gene: TRBV9; J gene: TRBJ2-1; D gene: -; clone size: -
CDR3 protein: CASSPSPRGQGGIGTEAFF; CDR3 DNA: TGTGCCAGCTCACCATCTCCCCGGGGACAGGGTGGGATAGGCACTGAAGCTTTCTTT; V gene: TRBV18; J gene: TRBJ1-1; D gene: TRBD1; clone size: -
CDR3 protein: CASSPDGSSGAFF; CDR3 DNA: TGTGCCAGCTCCCCGGACGGCTCCAGCGGAGCTTTCTTT; V gene: TRBV18; J gene: TRBJ1-1; D gene: -; clone size: -
CDR3 protein: CASSQSGGGPANTGELFF; CDR3 DNA: TGCGCCAGCAGTCAATCCGGGGGGGGACCCGCGAACACCGGGGAGCTGTTTTTT; V gene: TRBV23-1; J gene: TRBJ2-2; D gene: TRBD2; clone size: -
CDR3 protein: CSVELESPHNEQFF; CDR3 DNA: TGCAGCGTTGAATTGGAGTCCCCCCACAATGAGCAGTTCTTC; V gene: TRBV29-1; J gene: TRBJ2-1; D gene: -; clone size: -
CDR3 protein: CASSEAERGLGNSPLHF; CDR3 DNA: TGTGCCAGCAGTGAAGCCGAGAGGGGGCTCGGTAATTCACCCCTCCACTTT; V gene: TRBV2; J gene: TRBJ1-6; D gene: TRBD1; clone size: once
CDR3 protein: CATTGLDSNVLPF; CDR3 DNA: TGTGCCACTACGGGACTAGACTCAAACGTCCTGCCTTTC; V gene: TRBV27; J gene: TRBJ2-6; D gene: TRBD2; clone size: -
CDR3 protein: CASTPPSGSGTDTQYF; CDR3 DNA: TGTGCCAGCACCCCTCCAAGCGGGAGCGGCACAGATACGCAGTATTTT; V gene: TRBV5-4; J gene: TRBJ2-3; D gene: TRBD2; clone size: once
CDR3 protein: CASSQDPALLDQETQYF; CDR3 DNA: TGCGCCAGCAGCCAAGATCCCGCCCTATTGGACCAAGAGACCCAGTACTTC; V gene: TRBV4-1; J gene: TRBJ2-5; D gene: -; clone size: -
CDR3 protein: CASSQGPQGPSPNEQFF; CDR3 DNA: TGCGCCAGCAGCCAAGGGCCCCAGGGGCCGTCCCCCAATGAGCAGTTCTTC; V gene: TRBV4-1; J gene: TRBJ2-1; D gene: -; clone size: few
CDR3 protein: CASSLGQGARTGELFF; CDR3 DNA: TGTGCCAGCAGCTTAGGGCAGGGGGCGCGCACCGGGGAGCTGTTTTTT; V gene: TRBV13; J gene: TRBJ2-2; D gene: TRBD1; clone size: -
CDR3 protein: CASTTSPLQRMSTDTQYF; CDR3 DNA: TGTGCCAGTACCACTTCTCCCCTCCAGCGAATGAGCACAGATACGCAGTATTTT; V gene: TRBV19; J gene: TRBJ2-3; D gene: -; clone size: -
CDR3 protein: CASSLGGLAGVQEQFF; CDR3 DNA: TGTGCCAGCAGCTTAGGAGGGCTAGCGGGAGTGCAGGAGCAGTTCTTC; V gene: TRBV11-2; J gene: TRBJ2-1; D gene: TRBD2; clone size: few
CDR3 protein: CASSLGGLDEYF; CDR3 DNA: TGTGCCAGCAGCTTAGGCGGACTGGACGAGTACTTC; V gene: TRBV7-2; J gene: TRBJ2-7; D gene: -; clone size: -
CDR3 protein: CASRTASGASYEQYF; CDR3 DNA: TGTGCCAGCAGAACAGCTAGCGGGGCGTCCTACGAGCAGTACTTC; V gene: TRBV6-1; J gene: TRBJ2-7; D gene: TRBD2; clone size: -
CDR3 protein: CASSPAVGGRPEAFF; CDR3 DNA: TGCGCCAGCAGCCCCGCTGTGGGGGGGCGGCCTGAAGCTTTCTTT; V gene: TRBV4-1; J gene: TRBJ1-1; D gene: -; clone size: -
CDR3 protein: CASNNRATMNTEAFF; CDR3 DNA: TGTGCCAGCAACAACAGGGCAACAATGAACACTGAAGCTTTCTTT; V gene: TRBV11-1; J gene: TRBJ1-1; D gene: -; clone size: -
CDR3 protein: CASSSWGLAGVPNEQFF; CDR3 DNA: TGTGCCAGCAGTTCCTGGGGACTAGCGGGAGTACCCAATGAGCAGTTCTTC; V gene: TRBV27; J gene: TRBJ2-1; D gene: TRBD2; clone size: -
CDR3 protein: CASSPGTGANSPLHF; CDR3 DNA: TGTGCCAGCAGCCCCGGGACAGGAGCTAATTCACCCCTCCACTTT; V gene: TRBV7-8; J gene: TRBJ1-6; D gene: TRBD1; clone size: -
CDR3 protein: CASSLGLAAYNEQFF; CDR3 DNA: TGCGCCAGCAGCTTGGGGCTAGCGGCCTACAATGAGCAGTTCTTC; V gene: TRBV5-1; J gene: TRBJ2-1; D gene: TRBD2; clone size: few
CDR3 protein: CASSSYPGQGSYEQYF; CDR3 DNA: TGTGCCAGTAGTTCGTACCCCGGGCAGGGTTCCTACGAGCAGTACTTC; V gene: TRBV19; J gene: TRBJ2-7; D gene: -; clone size: -
CDR3 protein: CASSLQDRGEQYF; CDR3 DNA: TGTGCTAGCAGCCTCCAAGACAGGGGCGAGCAGTACTTC; V gene: TRBV7-7; J gene: TRBJ2-7; D gene: TRBD1; clone size: -
CDR3 protein: CASSLFSTSGSRTDTQYF; CDR3 DNA: TGTGCCAGCAGCTTATTTAGCACTAGCGGGAGCCGCACAGATACGCAGTATTTT; V gene: TRBV7-3; J gene: TRBJ2-3; D gene: TRBD2; clone size: -
CDR3 protein: CASSYSRGKVTEAFF; CDR3 DNA: TGTGCCAGCAGTTACTCGAGGGGGAAGGTCACTGAAGCTTTCTTT; V gene: TRBV6-5; J gene: TRBJ1-1; D gene: -; clone size: few
CDR3 protein: CAWSVYRGYTDTQYF; CDR3 DNA: TGTGCCTGGAGTGTATATAGGGGTTACACAGATACGCAGTATTTT; V gene: TRBV30; J gene: TRBJ2-3; D gene: -; clone size: few
CDR3 protein: CASSPGVGDVGYGYTF; CDR3 DNA: TGTGCCAGCAGCCCAGGGGTCGGGGACGTCGGCTATGGCTACACCTTC; V gene: TRBV7-8; J gene: TRBJ1-2; D gene: -; clone size: -
CDR3 protein: CASSRQTNEKLFF; CDR3 DNA: TGTGCCAGCAGCCGACAGACTAATGAAAAACTGTTTTTT; V gene: TRBV6-6; J gene: TRBJ1-4; D gene: -; clone size: few
CDR3 protein: CASSGGTSGGESTDTQYF; CDR3 DNA: TGTGCCAGCAGTGGTGGGACTAGCGGGGGGGAGAGCACAGATACGCAGTATTTT; V gene: TRBV2; J gene: TRBJ2-3; D gene: TRBD2; clone size: once
CDR3 protein: CASSFGDTQYF; CDR3 DNA: TGTGCCAGCAGCTTCGGAGATACGCAGTATTTT; V gene: TRBV5-4; J gene: TRBJ2-3; D gene: -; clone size: few
CDR3 protein: CASSIGERVSSYEQYF; CDR3 DNA: TGTGCCAGTAGTATAGGAGAGCGGGTGTCCTCCTACGAGCAGTACTTC; V gene: TRBV19; J gene: TRBJ2-7; D gene: -; clone size: -
CDR3 protein: CASSEQGTGELFF; CDR3 DNA: TGTGCCAGCAGCGAACAGGGGACCGGGGAGCTGTTTTTT; V gene: TRBV9; J gene: TRBJ2-2; D gene: TRBD1; clone size: -
CDR3 protein: CASSSPLTSLETQYF; CDR3 DNA: TGTGCCAGCAGTTCCCCTTTGACTAGTTTAGAGACCCAGTACTTC; V gene: TRBV27; J gene: TRBJ2-5; D gene: -; clone size: -
CDR3 protein: CASSQAIELATDTQYF; CDR3 DNA: TGCGCCAGCAGCCAAGCTATCGAGCTAGCAACAGATACGCAGTATTTT; V gene: TRBV4-1; J gene: TRBJ2-3; D gene: -; clone size: -